The 7 T cell receptor beta chains in this list originate from one sample, sequenced in a study of blood T cell repertoires in COVID-19. Here immunoSEQ multiplex PCR was the method, and the copy in TCRdb shows in-frame clones only, minus some. The data contain approximately 140,000 clones, almost 85% of them singletons. Specimen: PBMCs or T cells enriched from blood (not recorded which). The receptor source for this set is a man aged 40-49 years with acute COVID-19.

The V and J genes are TRBV7-2 and TRBJ2-1; a possible D gene is TRBD2 (6 bases). The CDR3 contains 15 residues. Trimming took off 3 bases at V and 4 bases at J, with 13 bases between the two ends. Germline V lookup: CDR1 SGHTA, CDR2 FQGNSA. This CDR3 reads CASSLKAGRYNEQFF. For the CDR3, the DNA is TGTGCCAGCAGCTTGAAGGCGGGACGTTACAATGAGCAGTTCTTC.

This rearrangement joins TRBV27 to TRBJ1-6, with 10 bases that match TRBD1. The CDR3 length is 15 residues. Germline CDR1 is MNHEY and CDR2 is SMNVEV (reference sequence). Trimming removed 6 bases from V and 14 bases from J; junction bases left unmatched: 13. The CDR3 here is CASSHGTGDFGTLHF. CDR3 nucleotides: TGTGCCAGCAGCCATGGGACAGGGGACTTTGGGACCCTCCACTTT.

The rearrangement links TRBV11-2 to TRBJ2-3; D gene ambiguous. V lost 1 base to trimming and J lost 7 bases, with 3 bases between them. The CDR3 covers 11 residues. Germline assignment: CDR1 SGHAT and CDR2 FQNNGV. In DNA form, the CDR3 reads TGTGCCAGCAGCTTAGCAAATACGCAGTATTTT. As protein: CASSLANTQYF.

The V and J genes are TRBV2 and TRBJ2-7; tentatively, D is TRBD2 (5 bases). Germline V gives CDR1 SNHLY, CDR2 FYNNEI. V was cut by 5 bases and J by 3 bases, with 11 bases left in between. The CDR3 is 13 residues long. CDR3 protein: CASSLDRGYEQYF. The CDR3 region has the DNA TGTGCCAGCAGTCTCGACCGGGGCTACGAGCAGTACTTC.

In this sample, this clone is medium-sized (0.01 to 0.1%). The genes are TRBV27 and TRBJ2-7; 10 bases align to TRBD2. CDR1 is MNHEY, CDR2 SMNVEV, per germline (reference sequence). CDR3 length: 15 residues. With V trimmed by 3 bases and J by 3 bases, 5 bases remained unmatched. CDR3 coding DNA: TGTGCCAGCAGTTTTACTAGCGGGAAAAGCTACGAGCAGTACTTC. Amino acid sequence: CASSFTSGKSYEQYF.

The V gene is TRBV28, the J gene TRBJ2-1; D is possibly TRBD1 (5 bases). This CDR3 region has 12 residues. From germline, CDR1 is MDHEN and CDR2 SYDVKM. V was trimmed by 5 bases and J by 16 bases, leaving 18 bases between them. CDR3 in amino acids: CASSTVGVASFF. The CDR3 coding sequence is TGTGCCAGCAGTACCGTAGGGGTGGCGTCCTTCTTC.

This clone was seen more than once but under ten times. V gene TRBV7-2 combines with J gene TRBJ2-1, with D possibly TRBD2 on 6 matching bases. V was clipped by 5 bases and J by 3 bases, with 14 bases between them. Germline CDR1 and CDR2: SGHTA and FQGNSA. The CDR3 totals 15 residues. The CDR3 bases are TGTGCCAGCAGCCCGGGCGGGGCCGGCTACAATGAGCAGTTCTTC. Protein product: CASSPGGAGYNEQFF.